The entry below describes one TCR beta chain. This entry comes from a study of blood T cells in healthy people across ages. The CDR3 is made up of 16 amino acids. Germline V CDR1 and CDR2: MNHEY, SVGEGT. Alongside a J-beta primer mix, a sample-barcoded 5' primer served in a second PCR lasting about 7 to 11 cycles. TCRdb re-called the 5' RACE reads through MiXCR, storing one row per CDR3 protein. This sample has about 1.4 million distinct CDR3 sequences, with 59% found just once. V and J are TRBV6-2 or TRBV6-3 and TRBJ2-4; D is perhaps TRBD2 (5 bases). The assigned J gene may be wrong: the sequence end matches TRBJ2-5 better. The sequence was obtained from a man younger than 35 in good health. The specimen sequenced was blood. In nucleotides, the CDR3 is TGTGCCAGCAGTTACGCCGGACTTTTATCCAGAGAGACCCAGTACTTC. It yields the protein CASSYAGLLSRETQYF.